These T cell receptor beta chains were read from a single sample in a study of blood T cell repertoires in COVID-19. TCRdb's copy holds only in-frame clones and misses some; the assay was immunoSEQ multiplex PCR. The table lists approximately 240,000 clones, around 80% of them singletons. Sequencing input: peripheral blood. The receptor source for this set is a woman in her thirties or forties with active or convalescent COVID-19. Each CDR3 is given with its conserved first and last residue. D genes are given only for firm matches. Rows give clone size only sometimes, using once, few, many, or a class for an expanded clone.

.	TRBV11-2	TRBD2	TRBJ2-5	TGTGCCAGCAGCTTCGGCAGGCCGGGGGGGGAGACCCAGTACTTC	CASSFGRPGGETQYF
once	TRBV2	.	TRBJ1-5	TGTGCCAGCAGGGAACTCGACAGTCTGCAGCCCCAGCATTTT	CASRELDSLQPQHF
.	TRBV27	.	TRBJ1-2	TGTGCCAGCAGCCCCCGACAGGATTACTATGGCTACACCTTC	CASSPRQDYYGYTF
.	TRBV5-1	.	TRBJ1-1	TGCGCCAGCAGCTTGGACAGGGCACTCTTCACTGAAGCTTTCTTT	CASSLDRALFTEAFF
.	TRBV30	TRBD1	TRBJ1-2	TGTGCCTGGAATACAGGGGGCATCTATGGCTACACCTTC	CAWNTGGIYGYTF
.	TRBV6-5	.	TRBJ2-2	TGTGCCAGCAGTTGGGGGCGCGGGGAGCTGTTTTTT	CASSWGRGELFF
.	TRBV11-2	TRBD2	TRBJ2-3	TGTGCCAGCAGCTTTGGGCGGGGGTACACAGATACGCAGTATTTT	CASSFGRGYTDTQYF
.	TRBV4-1	.	TRBJ2-7	TGCGCCAGCAGCCCCTTTGGGGCTTACGAGCAGTACTTC	CASSPFGAYEQYF
.	TRBV19	TRBD2	TRBJ2-3	TGTGCCAGTAGTATGGTGACTAGCGGGGGGGATACGCAGTATTTT	CASSMVTSGGDTQYF
.	TRBV6-5	.	TRBJ1-2	TGTGCCAGCAGCCCACCCAGGGAGGGGAATGGCTACACCTTC	CASSPPREGNGYTF
.	TRBV10-3	TRBD1	TRBJ2-7	TGTGCTATCAGAAGATCCGGGACAGGCTACAGCGAGCAGTACTTC	CAIRRSGTGYSEQYF
.	TRBV28	.	TRBJ1-2	TGTGCCAGCCGCCCTGGTGGGGGCTTCTATGGCTACACCTTC	CASRPGGGFYGYTF
.	TRBV30	TRBD1	TRBJ1-1	TGTGCCTGGAGTTCGACAGGGGGTCTAGGAGCTTTCTTT	CAWSSTGGLGAFF
.	TRBV3-1/TRBV3-2	TRBD1	TRBJ2-1	TGTGCCAGCAGCCAAGACCCTACAGGGGGCCTTGAGCAGTTCTTC	CASSQDPTGGLEQFF
.	TRBV23-1	TRBD1	TRBJ1-2	TGCGCCAGCACTCGGTATCTAAGGACAGGGCGAAGAGGCTACACCTTC	CASTRYLRTGRRGYTF
.	TRBV5-1	.	TRBJ2-3	TGCGCCAGCAGCTGGAGAGCTGAGAGCACAGATACGCAGTATTTT	CASSWRAESTDTQYF
.	TRBV21-1	.	TRBJ1-5	TGTGCCAGCAGCTCCCAGGGCAGGCCGGAGAAGCCCCAGCATTTT	CASSSQGRPEKPQHF
.	TRBV7-9	.	TRBJ1-3	TGTGCCAGCAGCTTAGGAGCTGGAAACACCATATATTTT	CASSLGAGNTIYF
.	TRBV4-2	TRBD2	TRBJ2-5	TGTGCCAGCAGCCAAGATTCGGCGGGGGGGCGAGAGACCCAGTACTTC	CASSQDSAGGRETQYF
few	TRBV11-2	.	TRBJ2-1	TGTGCCAGCAGCTTAGGTCAGGGGCGATACAATGAGCAGTTCTTC	CASSLGQGRYNEQFF
.	TRBV7-9	.	TRBJ1-5	TGTGCCAGCAGCCCCTTGGCGGCGTCATATAGCAATCAGCCCCAGCATTTT	CASSPLAASYSNQPQHF
few	TRBV19	TRBD1	TRBJ1-4	TGTGCCAGTAGTATAGAACAGGGGATTAATGAAAAACTGTTTTTT	CASSIEQGINEKLFF
.	TRBV3-1/TRBV3-2	.	TRBJ1-1	TGTGCCAGCAGCCCGGACAGTAACACTGAAGCTTTCTTT	CASSPDSNTEAFF
.	TRBV5-1	.	TRBJ2-2	TGCGCCAGCACCATTGGGGGGTTAGACACCGGGGAGCTGTTTTTT	CASTIGGLDTGELFF
once	TRBV5-6	TRBD1	TRBJ1-5	TGTGCCAGCAGCCCAGGACAGGCAGCAAATCAGCCCCAGCATTTT	CASSPGQAANQPQHF
.	TRBV4-1	TRBD1	TRBJ2-3	TGCGCCAGCAGCCCCCTTACCGGGACAGGGGGCACAGATACGCAGTATTTT	CASSPLTGTGGTDTQYF
.	TRBV3-1/TRBV3-2	.	TRBJ1-1	TGTGCCAGCAGCCATGCGGGACTGGGCACTGAAGCTTTCTTT	CASSHAGLGTEAFF
.	TRBV7-9	.	TRBJ2-1	TGTGCCAGCAGCTCTAGGGGGGGCAGCTACAATGAGCAGTTCTTC	CASSSRGGSYNEQFF
.	TRBV29-1	.	TRBJ1-4	TGCAGGGGGGGAGACAATTATGAAAAACTGTTTTTT	CRGGDNYEKLFF
few	TRBV19	.	TRBJ1-5	TGTGCCAGTGGCTACAGGGCCGATGGAAATCAGCCCCAGCATTTT	CASGYRADGNQPQHF
once	TRBV28	TRBD1	TRBJ1-1	TGTGCCAGCACCCTGAGACAGGGGATCGTGAACACTGAAGCTTTCTTT	CASTLRQGIVNTEAFF
.	TRBV2	.	TRBJ2-7	TGTGCCAGCAGAATTGCGGGCGGAACCTACGAGCAGTACTTC	CASRIAGGTYEQYF
.	TRBV9	.	TRBJ1-4	TGTGCCAGCAGCGTAGGAGCACAAGGGGAGGGTGAAAAACTGTTTTTT	CASSVGAQGEGEKLFF
.	TRBV4-1	TRBD1	TRBJ1-6	TGCGCCAGCAGCCACAGGACAGGGGGGATAAATTCACCCCTCCACTTT	CASSHRTGGINSPLHF
.	TRBV5-1	.	TRBJ2-2	TGCGCCAGCAGCCCCCAGGGGTCAGGGGACACCGGGGAGCTGTTTTTT	CASSPQGSGDTGELFF
.	TRBV3-1/TRBV3-2	TRBD2	TRBJ2-2	TGTGCCAGCAGCCTTAGCGGGGGATACACCGGGGAGCTGTTTTTT	CASSLSGGYTGELFF
.	TRBV12-3/TRBV12-4	.	TRBJ1-3	TGTGCCAGCAGTTTTAGCGGGACCATATATTTT	CASSFSGTIYF
.	TRBV11-2	.	TRBJ1-4	TGTGCCAGCAGCTTATCTCTTGCAACTAATGAAAAACTGTTTTTT	CASSLSLATNEKLFF
.	TRBV6-6	.	TRBJ1-1	TGTGCCAGCAGGAGGATGGGGGGGCAGGGAAACACTGAAGCTTTCTTT	CASRRMGGQGNTEAFF
few	TRBV3-1/TRBV3-2	.	TRBJ1-4	TGTGCCAGCAGCCCGCGGGGCACGACTAATGAAAAACTGTTTTTT	CASSPRGTTNEKLFF
.	TRBV7-8	.	TRBJ1-3	TGTGCCAGCAGCTTTCGGGGGGCTGGAAACACCATATATTTT	CASSFRGAGNTIYF
.	TRBV11-2	TRBD1	TRBJ2-2	TGTGCCAGCAGCTTAGGACAGGGGGCTGCCGGGGAGCTGTTTTTT	CASSLGQGAAGELFF
.	TRBV27	.	TRBJ1-3	TGTGCCAGCAGCCATAGGGGGGGAAACACCATATATTTT	CASSHRGGNTIYF
.	TRBV5-4	.	TRBJ1-5	TGTGCCAGCGCCCCACGGAATCAGCCCCAGCATTTT	CASAPRNQPQHF
.	TRBV29-1	TRBD1	TRBJ2-3	TGCAGCGCCCCCGACAGGGTTGGCGCAGATACGCAGTATTTT	CSAPDRVGADTQYF
.	TRBV15	TRBD1	TRBJ2-7	TGTGCCACCAGCTCCGGGACAGTGAGGGAGCAGTACTTC	CATSSGTVREQYF
.	TRBV2	TRBD1	TRBJ1-4	TGTGCCAGTAGGACGTTCGGACAGGGGTATGCAACTAATGAAAAACTGTTTTTT	CASRTFGQGYATNEKLFF
.	TRBV5-1	TRBD1	TRBJ1-1	TGCGCCAGCAGCAGTGGGACAGGGAACACTGAAGCTTTCTTT	CASSSGTGNTEAFF
few	TRBV6-1	TRBD1	TRBJ1-1	TGTGCCAGCAGTGAAGAGGGGACAGTGGGCACTGAAGCTTTCTTT	CASSEEGTVGTEAFF
many	TRBV5-1	.	TRBJ1-1	TGCGCCAGCAGCTTGGCCGGGGGATACACTGAAGCTTTCTTT	CASSLAGGYTEAFF
.	TRBV2	TRBD1	TRBJ2-4	TGTGCCAGCGAGGGGGCGGCCAAAAACATTCAGTACTTC	CASEGAAKNIQYF
.	TRBV7-3	TRBD1	TRBJ1-1	TGTGCCAGCAGCTTCGGACAGGTTCGCAACACTGAAGCTTTCTTT	CASSFGQVRNTEAFF
.	TRBV7-6	.	TRBJ2-3	TGTGCCAGCAGCTCGGTCCTCTCCCGGGGCACAGATACGCAGTATTTT	CASSSVLSRGTDTQYF
.	TRBV11-3	TRBD2	TRBJ2-1	TGTGCCAGCAGCTTCGATAGCGGGGTTCAAGGCAATGAGCAGTTCTTC	CASSFDSGVQGNEQFF
.	TRBV9	TRBD2	TRBJ2-1	TGTGCCAGCAGCGTAGTCGGTAGCGGGGGGGCGTATGAGCAGTTCTTC	CASSVVGSGGAYEQFF